The 26 T cell receptor beta chains below all came from one sample that was sequenced in a study of ipilimumab plus nivolumab after autologous stem cell transplantation. Clones were read by immunoSEQ multiplex PCR, and TCRdb kept only the in-frame ones, dropping some. The sample contains about 83,000 clones, under 85% of which appear only once. Sequencing was performed on PBMCs, taken in a trial of ipilimumab plus nivolumab as post-transplant consolidation. The receptor set was obtained from a male donor with diffuse large B-cell lymphoma.

This clone was recorded many times. This rearrangement joins TRBV11-2 to TRBJ2-7, with D possibly being TRBD1 (5 bases). V lost 4 bases and J lost 7, with 17 bases in between. Per the germline V gene, CDR1 is SGHAT and CDR2 is FQNNGV. The CDR3 runs to 14 residues. The CDR3 DNA follows: TGTGCCAGCAGCTCCCTCAGATGGCAGGGTGAGCAGTACTTC. It yields the protein CASSSLRWQGEQYF. Using reference TRBV11-2 and TRBJ2-7 for the parts outside the CDR3, the full variable domain is EAGVAQSPRYKIIEKRQSVAFWCNPISGHATLYWYQQILGQGPKLLIQFQNNGVVDDSQLPKDRFSAERLKGVDSTLKIQPAKLEDSAVYLCASSSLRWQGEQYFGPGTRLTVT.

Points on this clone: The same CDR3 arises from other DNA sequences in this sample as well. The CDR3 nucleotides are TGCGCCAGCAGCCAAGAGGTGGTCATGAACACTGAAGCTTTCTTT. Its translation: CASSQEVVMNTEAFF. V and J are TRBV4-3 and TRBJ1-1, with D hard to call. Per the germline V gene, CDR1 is LGHNA and CDR2 is YSLEER. The CDR3 loop spans 15 amino acids. V was shortened by 0 bases and J by 0 bases, with 8 bases between the two germline ends.

The V gene is TRBV6-1, the J gene TRBJ1-1; tentative D call: TRBD1 (5 bases). The CDR3 is made up of 13 amino acids. The germline V gene encodes CDR1 MNHNS and CDR2 SASEGT. The V gene lost 5 bases and the J gene lost 1 base, with 8 bases spanning the gap. CDR3 region: CASSRTGNTEAFF. The CDR3 bases are TGTGCCAGCAGTCGTACAGGGAACACTGAAGCTTTCTTT.

This chain connects TRBV9 to TRBJ2-5, with 7 positions matching TRBD2. Trimming at V came to 4 bases and at J to 2 bases, leaving 5 bases not matched to a gene. The length of the CDR3 is 14 residues. Germline V lookup: CDR1 SGDLS, CDR2 YYNGEE. This CDR3 reads CASSTTGGQETQYF. The CDR3 DNA sequence: TGTGCCAGCAGCACCACGGGGGGACAAGAGACCCAGTACTTC.

This rearrangement joins TRBV15 to TRBJ1-3; no clear D gene. V was shortened by 3 bases and J by 0 bases, with 9 bases between the two germline ends. This CDR3 region has 15 residues. Looked up from germline, CDR1 is LNHNV and CDR2 is YYDKDF (reference sequence). In nucleotides, the CDR3 is TGTGCCACCAGCAGGACCAGGAACTCTGGAAACACCATATATTTT. It codes for CATSRTRNSGNTIYF.

The chain combines TRBV5-4 with TRBJ2-7; weak D call: TRBD1 (6 bases). V lost 3 bases and J lost 1, with 11 bases in between. The CDR3 length is 14 residues. Per the germline V gene, CDR1 is SGHNT and CDR2 is YYREEE (reference sequence). The CDR3 nucleotides read TGTGCCAGCAGCTCACCCCAGGGGTCCTACGAGCAGTACTTC. It is translated as CASSSPQGSYEQYF.

This chain connects TRBV18 to TRBJ1-3; D not resolved. The V and J ends lost 3 bases and 1 base respectively, with 13 bases between them. This CDR3 is built from 16 residues. The germline V gene encodes CDR1 KGHSH and CDR2 LQKENI. This CDR3 reads CASSPSLGLSGNTIYF. CDR3 coding DNA: TGTGCCAGCTCACCCTCACTTGGGTTATCTGGAAACACCATATATTTT.

This chain links TRBV7-9 with TRBJ1-1, with unresolved D. Germline CDR1 and CDR2: SEHNR and FQNEAQ (reference sequence). V was clipped by 1 base and J by 7 bases, with 10 bases between them. The CDR3 spans 13 residues. The CDR3 loop reads CASSLGVGNEAFF. The CDR3 DNA reads as TGTGCCAGCAGCTTAGGGGTGGGGAATGAAGCTTTCTTT.

This clone has only a few counts. The rearrangement joins TRBV7-9 to TRBJ1-1; D ambiguous. Germline V gene data show CDR1 as SEHNR and CDR2 as FQNEAQ (reference sequence). The CDR3 runs 11 residues. V lost 5 bases and J lost 8, with 9 bases in between. The DNA for the CDR3 is TGTGCCAGCAGCGTTGACTGGGAAGCTTTCTTT. It translates to CASSVDWEAFF.

The V gene is TRBV19, the J gene TRBJ2-3; 10 bases line up with TRBD2. CDR1 LNHDA and CDR2 SQIVND come from the germline V gene (reference sequence). J gave up 5 bases and V 0 bases, and 2 bases lay outside the gene matches. The CDR3 has 15 amino acids. The CDR3 loop reads CASSIEGLAKDTQYF. The CDR3 DNA sequence: TGTGCCAGTAGTATAGAGGGACTAGCGAAAGATACGCAGTATTTT.

This clone was found once. The rearrangement joins TRBV27 to TRBJ2-3; the D gene is possibly TRBD2 (6 bases). Germline V gene sequence: CDR1 MNHEY, CDR2 SMNVEV (reference sequence). V lost 7 bases, J lost 1 base, and 15 bases lay in between. This CDR3 contains 15 residues. As DNA, the CDR3 is TGTGCCAGCATGGGCGGGGCGGTGGGCACAGATACGCAGTATTTT. Encoded protein: CASMGGAVGTDTQYF.

This clone occurred once. The chain has TRBV6-5 and TRBJ2-5; D is unresolved. The CDR3 is 13 residues long. Germline loops: CDR1 MNHEY, CDR2 SVGAGI. V was shortened by 5 bases and J by 6 bases, with 13 bases between the two germline ends. The CDR3 region is CASSKGPDKTQYF. The CDR3, as DNA: TGTGCCAGCAGTAAAGGACCCGATAAGACCCAGTACTTC.

V is TRBV27 and J is TRBJ2-3; 15 bases fit TRBD2. CDR3 length: 18 residues. Germline V lookup: CDR1 MNHEY, CDR2 SMNVEV (reference sequence). V shed 2 bases and J 1 base; nucleotides not matched to a gene: 4. The CDR3 nucleotides are TGTGCCAGCAGTTTAGGACTAGCGGGGGGGTGGGGCACAGATACGCAGTATTTT. This sequence encodes CASSLGLAGGWGTDTQYF.

The chain uses TRBV11-2 and TRBJ2-2, with a tentative D call TRBD2 (5 bases). V was trimmed by 10 bases and J by 7 bases, leaving 16 bases between them. Germline V CDR1 and CDR2: SGHAT, FQNNGV. This CDR3 has 13 residues. The chain's CDR3 is CATTPSSGGELFF. The CDR3 DNA follows: TGTGCCACCACGCCTAGCAGCGGCGGGGAGCTGTTTTTT.

The V gene is TRBV4-1, the J gene TRBJ1-4; D gene ambiguous. This CDR3 has 16 amino acids. V lost 0 bases and J lost 4, with 12 bases in between. CDR1 MGHRA and CDR2 YSYEKL come from the germline V gene. The CDR3 DNA reads as TGCGCCAGCAGCCAAGATCTCAGGTCGTATAATGAAAAACTGTTTTTT. Translation gives CASSQDLRSYNEKLFF.

There are a few counts of this clone. The chain has TRBV5-4 and TRBJ2-1, with TRBD1 as a possible D gene (6 bases). V was trimmed by 5 bases and J by 6 bases, leaving 12 bases between them. The CDR3 length is 13 residues. Germline V gene data show CDR1 as SGHNT and CDR2 as YYREEE (reference sequence). As DNA, the CDR3 is TGTGCCAGCAGAGGGACATCGGCCAATGAGCAGTTCTTC. Its protein is CASRGTSANEQFF.

This clone has only a few counts. The CDR3 DNA sequence: TGTGCCAGCAGCTTAGAGTTACTAGCGGAGACCCAGTACTTC. This encodes CASSLELLAETQYF. This rearrangement joins TRBV7-2 to TRBJ2-5, with TRBD2 matching 7 bases. This CDR3 region has 14 residues. CDR1 is SGHTA and CDR2 is FQGNSA in the germline V gene. V trimming: 1 base; J trimming: 5 bases; junction bases outside the gene matches: 4.

J is TRBJ2-7 and V is TRBV5-4; TRBD2 might be the D (5 bases). Germline V lookup: CDR1 SGHNT, CDR2 YYREEE (reference sequence). This CDR3 is 13 amino acids long. Deletions cut 1 base from V and 6 bases from J, with 11 bases between. The CDR3 spells CASSLSRGLEQYF. CDR3 bases: TGTGCCAGCAGCTTGAGTCGAGGGCTCGAGCAGTACTTC.

The rearrangement links TRBV14 to TRBJ1-1, with D unclear. The CDR3 is 13 residues long. The V gene's germline CDR1 is SGHDN and CDR2 FVKESK. The germline V and J ends were trimmed by 4 bases and 1 base, with 7 bases remaining between them. DNA of the CDR3: TGTGCCAGCAGCCGAACGAGGAACACTGAAGCTTTCTTT. Protein: CASSRTRNTEAFF.

The chain links TRBV5-4 to TRBJ2-7, with 8 nucleotides matching TRBD1. The germline CDR1 and CDR2 sequences are SGHNT and YYREEE (reference sequence). The CDR3 consists of 15 residues. Unmatched junction bases numbered 8, after V lost 0 bases and J lost 6 bases. In nucleotides, the CDR3 is TGTGCCAGCAGCTTGGAATCCGGGACAGGTCTCGAGCAGTACTTC. Translating gives CASSLESGTGLEQYF.

The chain has TRBV18 and TRBJ1-5, with TRBD1 matching 9 bases. The CDR3 length is 16 residues. The ends lost 6 bases at V and 1 base at J; junction bases unmatched: 7. Germline V gives CDR1 KGHSH, CDR2 LQKENI. This CDR3 is CASSSLGTGSNQPQHF. DNA for the CDR3: TGTGCCAGCTCTTCCCTAGGGACAGGGAGCAATCAGCCCCAGCATTTT.

There are a few counts of this clone. The chain combines TRBV7-2 with TRBJ1-5; unclear D gene. Trimming removed 3 bases at V and 5 bases at J, with 8 bases between. The V gene's germline CDR1 is SGHTA and CDR2 FQGNSA. The CDR3 runs to 13 residues. The CDR3 DNA reads as TGTGCCAGCAGCTTTATACCCGATCAGCCCCAGCATTTT. Protein product: CASSFIPDQPQHF.

Notes on this clone: Relative to the germline gene, one junction end is altered; a read error may explain this. The rearrangement uses TRBV5-1 and TRBJ2-1; possibly TRBD2 for D (5 bases). Germline CDR1 is SGHRS and CDR2 is YFSETQ. This CDR3 is built from 14 residues. The CDR3 sequence is CASGLGGSYNEQFF. For the CDR3, the DNA is TGCGCCAGCGGCTTAGGCGGGTCCTACAATGAGCAGTTCTTC.

The chain joins TRBV4-3 to TRBJ1-2; D is perhaps TRBD1 (6 bases). From germline, CDR1 is LGHNA and CDR2 YSLEER. CDR3 size: 16 residues. Between the trimmed V and J ends, which lost 0 bases and 6 bases, there was a span of 17 bases. The CDR3 DNA reads TGCGCCAGCAGCCAAGATGTTGGGGGGGCGCGTAATGGCTACACCTTC. Translated, it gives CASSQDVGGARNGYTF.

This clone was picked up a small number of times. CDR3 residues: CASSQLYRGEAGELFF. In DNA form, the CDR3 reads TGTGCCAGCAGCCAGTTGTACAGGGGAGAAGCCGGGGAGCTGTTTTTT. The rearrangement uses TRBV7-2 and TRBJ2-2; 7 bases line up with TRBD1. V lost 5 bases and J lost 6; bases outside the gene matches: 12. There are 16 residues in the CDR3. CDR1 SGHTA and CDR2 FQGNSA come from the germline V gene. Variable domain in full (rest from reference TRBV7-2 and TRBJ2-2): GAGVSQSPSNKVTEKGKDVELRCDPISGHTALYWYRQSLGQGLEFLIYFQGNSAPDKSGLPSDRFSAERTGGSVSTLTIQRTQQEDSAVYLCASSQLYRGEAGELFFGEGSRLTVL.

CDR3 protein: CASMGPGGTDTQYF. In nucleotides, the CDR3 is TGTGCCAGCATGGGTCCAGGGGGCACAGATACGCAGTATTTT. The gene calls are TRBV6-6 and TRBJ2-3; a weak D match, TRBD1 (6 bases). This CDR3 region has 14 residues. Germline CDR1 MNHNY, CDR2 SVGAGI (reference sequence). The V gene lost 7 bases and the J gene lost 1 base, with 12 bases spanning the gap.